This T cell receptor (beta chain) came from a study of T cells after yellow fever vaccination. Each CDR3 protein is one row after TCRdb ran MiXCR on the 5' RACE reads. Altogether a few hundred thousand distinct CDR3 sequences are present, 4.1% being singletons, with the ten largest covering 20% to 25%. The ends were cut back, 3 bases at V and 2 bases at J, with 15 bases in the middle. CDR3 size: 15 residues. Germline V gene sequence: CDR1 DFQATT, CDR2 SNEGSKA (reference sequence). This clonotype was counted at least ten times. The sample in question was PBMCs, obtained 5 days after the yellow fever booster vaccination. This chain uses TRBV20-1 with TRBJ2-3, with D tentatively TRBD1 (6 bases). The TCR sequence derives from a young man who received the YFV17D yellow fever vaccine. CDR3 protein: CSASSSQGFTDTQYF. DNA of the CDR3: TGCAGTGCTAGCTCAAGTCAGGGGTTCACAGATACGCAGTATTTT.